The sequence of this TCR beta chain was determined in a study of T cell changes during pregnancy in multiple sclerosis. TCRdb's copy holds only in-frame clones and misses some; the assay was immunoSEQ multiplex PCR. The table has some 54,000 clones, 85% to 95% seen once. CDR3 length: 11 residues. Germline CDR1 is MDHEN and CDR2 is SYDVKM. Trimming took 3 bases from V and 6 from J, leaving 5 bases between them. V is TRBV28 and J is TRBJ1-2; D remains unclear. Source: peripheral blood, taken after pregnancy. The TCR comes from a female donor with multiple sclerosis, enrolled in a pregnancy study. The CDR3 region has the DNA TGTGCCAGCAGTTTGATAGATGGCTACACCTTC. The encoded protein is CASSLIDGYTF.